This is a list of T cell receptor beta chains from one sample in a study of blood T cell repertoires in COVID-19. Here immunoSEQ multiplex PCR was the method, and the copy in TCRdb shows in-frame clones only, minus some. The data contain 50,000 or so clones, approximately 84% of them singletons. Sequencing was done on a sample of peripheral blood. These receptors were obtained from a man aged 65-85 years with acute or convalescent COVID-19. CDR3s include the opening cysteine and the closing phenylalanine or tryptophan. A D gene is named only where the DNA matches it firmly. Clone size is given for some rows only: seen once, a few or many times, or a class if the clone is expanded.

v_call	d_call	j_call	clone_size	cdr3_aa	cdr3_nt
TRBV6-2/TRBV6-3	TRBD1	TRBJ2-3	NA	CASSYFKTGGDTQYF	TGTGCCAGCAGTTATTTTAAAACAGGGGGAGATACGCAGTATTTT
TRBV15	NA	TRBJ1-5	NA	CATSRDLGQYSNQPQHF	TGTGCCACCAGCAGAGATCTAGGCCAGTATAGCAATCAGCCCCAGCATTTT
TRBV7-6	TRBD1	TRBJ1-1	once	CASSLTTGQGADTEAFF	TGTGCCAGCAGCTTAACCACCGGGCAGGGGGCAGACACTGAAGCTTTCTTT
TRBV4-3	TRBD1	TRBJ2-7	NA	CASSQERTGYYEQYF	TGCGCCAGCAGCCAAGAAAGGACAGGGTATTACGAGCAGTACTTC
TRBV9	NA	TRBJ2-1	NA	CASSRDSWNEQFF	TGTGCCAGCAGCCGGGACTCCTGGAATGAGCAGTTCTTC
TRBV7-9	NA	TRBJ1-2	NA	CASSQEGDGRGYTF	TGTGCCAGCAGCCAAGAGGGTGACGGACGTGGCTACACCTTC
TRBV19	TRBD1	TRBJ1-1	NA	CASRLRDRGYMNTEAFF	TGTGCCAGTAGGCTCCGGGACAGGGGCTATATGAACACTGAAGCTTTCTTT
TRBV6-2/TRBV6-3	TRBD2	TRBJ2-7	once	CASSYSASGFYEQYF	TGTGCCAGCAGTTACTCGGCTAGCGGTTTTTACGAGCAGTACTTC
TRBV9	NA	TRBJ1-1	NA	CASSVVERWAGRAFF	TGTGCCAGCAGCGTAGTAGAAAGGTGGGCGGGAAGAGCTTTCTTT
TRBV28	NA	TRBJ1-1	NA	CASSSSQFRAFF	TGTGCCAGCAGTTCCTCCCAGTTTCGAGCTTTCTTT
TRBV6-6	TRBD2	TRBJ2-5	NA	CASSPRTSGRAETQYF	TGTGCCAGCAGTCCCCGGACTAGCGGGAGGGCGGAGACCCAGTACTTC
TRBV24-1	TRBD1	TRBJ2-7	once	CATSDFRLARQGVNEQYF	TGTGCCACCAGTGATTTTCGACTAGCCCGACAGGGGGTGAACGAGCAGTACTTC
TRBV3-1/TRBV3-2	NA	TRBJ1-2	NA	CASSQEGREYYGYTF	TGTGCCAGCAGCCAAGAGGGGAGGGAGTACTATGGCTACACCTTC
TRBV24-1	TRBD1	TRBJ2-6	NA	CATSDRQGQGGANVLTF	TGTGCCACCAGTGATAGACAGGGGCAGGGAGGGGCCAACGTCCTGACTTTC
TRBV6-6	TRBD1	TRBJ2-2	NA	CASSYSQGAGTGELFF	TGTGCCAGCAGTTACTCACAGGGGGCTGGGACCGGGGAGCTGTTTTTT
TRBV28	TRBD1	TRBJ2-1	NA	CASSWRDRGSSNEQFF	TGTGCCAGCAGTTGGAGGGACAGGGGGTCAAGTAATGAGCAGTTCTTC
TRBV5-1	TRBD1	TRBJ1-1	few	CASSQGVGSTEAFF	TGCGCCAGCAGTCAGGGGGTGGGAAGTACTGAAGCTTTCTTT
TRBV25-1	TRBD1	TRBJ1-4	NA	CASSDGQELNEKLFF	TGTGCCAGCAGTGATGGACAGGAGCTTAATGAAAAACTGTTTTTT
TRBV4-1	TRBD2	TRBJ2-1	NA	CASSLAGGYNSYNEQFF	TGCGCCAGCAGCCTAGCGGGGGGCTATAACTCCTACAATGAGCAGTTCTTC
TRBV11-2	NA	TRBJ1-1	NA	CASSADRNTEAFF	TGTGCCAGCTCCGCCGACAGGAACACTGAAGCTTTCTTT
TRBV7-9	TRBD2	TRBJ2-5	NA	CASATDIAGRQETQYF	TGTGCCAGCGCCACAGATATAGCGGGGAGGCAAGAGACCCAGTACTTC
TRBV5-1	TRBD1	TRBJ1-1	NA	CASSQDRVNTEAFF	TGCGCCAGCAGCCAGGACAGGGTTAACACTGAAGCTTTCTTT
TRBV5-1	NA	TRBJ2-5	NA	CASSLQVSETQYF	TGCGCCAGCAGCTTACAGGTGTCAGAGACCCAGTACTTC
TRBV6-5	NA	TRBJ1-1	NA	CASSLQGNTEAFF	TGTGCCAGCAGTTTACAGGGCAACACTGAAGCTTTCTTT
TRBV7-7	NA	TRBJ1-2	once	CASSLGGLIYGYTF	TGTGCCAGCAGCTTGGGGGGACTTATCTATGGCTACACCTTC
TRBV24-1	NA	TRBJ1-4	once	CATSSTGSNEKLFF	TGTGCCACCAGCAGTACAGGGTCTAATGAAAAACTGTTTTTT
TRBV5-4	NA	TRBJ2-7	NA	CASSIFSGKSYEQYF	TGTGCCAGCAGCATTTTTAGCGGCAAGTCCTACGAGCAGTACTTC
TRBV29-1	TRBD1	TRBJ2-3	NA	CSALRQGPYADTQYF	TGCAGCGCCCTTCGACAGGGTCCATATGCAGATACGCAGTATTTT
TRBV7-8	TRBD1	TRBJ2-7	NA	CASSLNFDRASEQYF	TGTGCCAGCAGCCTAAACTTCGACAGGGCATCCGAGCAGTACTTC
TRBV6-2/TRBV6-3	NA	TRBJ2-3	NA	CASSYERYLYTQYF	TGTGCCAGCAGTTACGAGCGGTACCTATATACGCAGTATTTT
TRBV4-3	NA	TRBJ1-6	few	CASSQDTAGLPYF	TGCGCCAGCAGCCAAGATACGGCGGGACTCCCATACTTT
TRBV4-3	NA	TRBJ1-2	NA	CASSQDQRGLYGYTF	TGCGCCAGCAGCCAAGATCAGCGGGGTCTCTATGGCTACACCTTC
TRBV2	TRBD1	TRBJ1-4	NA	CASKGQGNEKLFF	TGTGCCAGCAAGGGACAGGGTAATGAAAAACTGTTTTTT
TRBV19	TRBD1	TRBJ1-4	NA	CASSIDRAFTGGKLFF	TGTGCCAGTAGTATAGACCGGGCCTTCACAGGGGGAAAACTGTTTTTT
TRBV6-5	NA	TRBJ1-1	NA	CASSYSGGKRAFF	TGTGCCAGCAGTTACTCAGGGGGAAAAAGGGCTTTCTTT
TRBV27	NA	TRBJ1-4	few	CASTTAGRGGSEKLFF	TGTGCCAGCACCACCGCGGGGAGGGGTGGTAGTGAAAAACTGTTTTTT
TRBV2	NA	TRBJ2-3	NA	CASRLQGTHSDTQYF	TGTGCCAGCCGACTACAGGGAACACATTCAGATACGCAGTATTTT